This note documents a single T cell receptor (beta chain) sequence. The data were obtained in a study of technical replicates of blood from four donors. Clones were read by immunoSEQ multiplex PCR, and TCRdb kept only the in-frame ones, dropping some. The sample comprises about 70,000 clones, 98% of which are singletons, and 0.2% to 0.25% rests with the top ten. Trimming removed 1 base from V and 5 bases from J, with 18 bases in between. The CDR3 consists of 16 residues. Looked up from germline, CDR1 is SGHVS and CDR2 is FNYEAQ. The chain couples TRBV7-6 to TRBJ2-7; possibly TRBD2 for D (6 bases). The receptor was isolated from a human donor in good health. The sample taken for sequencing was T cells isolated from PBMCs. The CDR3 DNA sequence: TGTGCCAGCAGCTTAGTACCGGGACTTTTACTTGACGAGCAGTACTTC. It specifies CASSLVPGLLLDEQYF.